The 30 T cell receptor beta chains below were found in one sample sequenced in a study of blood T cell repertoires in COVID-19. Repertoires were generated with immunoSEQ multiplex PCR, while TCRdb's copy carries only in-frame clones and drops some. The sample carries about 210,000 clones, roughly 94% recorded once. Source material: peripheral blood. Receptor source: a man aged 30-40 years with acute or convalescent COVID-19.

J is TRBJ2-7 and V is TRBV2, with D possibly matching TRBD1 (6 bases). Trimming removed 8 bases at V and 6 bases at J, with 20 bases between. The CDR3 sequence is 14 residues long. CDR1 and CDR2 (germline): SNHLY, FYNNEI. This CDR3 is CASGSVGASSEQYF. CDR3 nucleotides: TGTGCCAGCGGGAGCGTGGGGGCTTCGTCCGAGCAGTACTTC.

The chain couples TRBV5-4 to TRBJ2-3; the match to TRBD2 covers 15 bases. The germline gives CDR1 SGHNT, CDR2 YYREEE (reference sequence). The length of the CDR3 is 15 residues. Trimming removed 4 bases from V and 3 bases from J; junction bases left unmatched: 0. The CDR3 reads CASSGLAGGTDTQYF. As DNA, the CDR3 is TGTGCCAGCAGCGGACTAGCGGGAGGGACAGATACGCAGTATTTT.

V usage is TRBV2 and J usage is TRBJ2-3; D perhaps matches TRBD2 (5 bases). Between the trimmed V and J ends, which lost 4 bases and 2 bases, there was a span of 10 bases. This CDR3 is built from 14 residues. Germline CDR1 is SNHLY and CDR2 is FYNNEI. Here the CDR3 DNA reads TGTGCCAGCAGTGCGCGGGTAAACACAGATACGCAGTATTTT. Its protein product is CASSARVNTDTQYF.

About this clone itself: Other DNA sequences in the sample encode the same CDR3. V and J are TRBV12-3 or TRBV12-4 and TRBJ2-1, with D unresolved. The CDR3 is 12 amino acids. V was shortened by 2 bases and J by 10 bases, with 9 bases between the two germline ends. CDR3 nucleotide sequence: TGTGCCAGCAGTTTACTGAGGAGCGAGCAGTTCTTC. This translates into CASSLLRSEQFF.

V and J are TRBV27 and TRBJ2-3; 8 nucleotides align to TRBD2. After removal of 6 bases from V and 2 bases from J, the junction contained 4 bases not matched to a gene. The CDR3 has 14 residues. From germline, CDR1 is MNHEY and CDR2 SMNVEV (reference sequence). For the CDR3, the DNA is TGTGCCAGCAGCAAGCGGGAGCCCACAGATACGCAGTATTTT. Encoded protein: CASSKREPTDTQYF.

The rearrangement links TRBV2 to TRBJ1-2, with D uncertain. Germline loops: CDR1 SNHLY, CDR2 FYNNEI. Between the trimmed V and J ends, which lost 2 bases and 4 bases, there was a span of 8 bases. The CDR3 is 13 residues long. The CDR3 sequence: CASSEHSIYGYTF. The CDR3 nucleotides are TGTGCCAGCAGTGAACACAGCATCTATGGCTACACCTTC.

This clone was detected only once. The CDR3 loop is CASSLGSAYEQYF. DNA for the CDR3: TGCGCCAGCAGCTTGGGGAGTGCCTACGAGCAGTACTTC. The J gene is TRBJ2-7, the V gene TRBV5-1; D remains unclear. Deletions cut 0 bases from V and 2 bases from J, with 6 bases between. The CDR3 is 13 amino acids. Germline lookup yields CDR1 SGHRS and CDR2 YFSETQ.

This clone has only a few counts. The chain has TRBV5-4 and TRBJ2-3; maybe TRBD2 (5 bases). The CDR3 length is 14 residues. Germline V lookup: CDR1 SGHNT, CDR2 YYREEE (reference sequence). V gave up 4 bases and J gave up 2 bases, with 11 bases separating them. Written as DNA, the CDR3 is TGTGCCAGCAGCCGGGATACGGACACAGATACGCAGTATTTT. This codes for CASSRDTDTDTQYF.

The chain couples TRBV27 to TRBJ1-6, with TRBD1 identical over 10 bases. The junction had 7 bases not matched to a gene; V was cut back by 8 bases and J by 9 bases. The V gene's germline CDR1 is MNHEY and CDR2 SMNVEV (reference sequence). The CDR3 runs to 14 residues. CDR3 coding DNA: TGTGCCAGCGCACTAGACAGGGGGCCTTCACCCCTCCACTTT. Amino acids: CASALDRGPSPLHF.

The V gene is TRBV4-1, the J gene TRBJ2-4; possible D gene TRBD2, 5 bases. Trimming pared 3 bases from V and 0 bases from J, leaving 15 bases between. CDR1 and CDR2 (germline): MGHRA, YSYEKL. This CDR3 region has 17 residues. The CDR3 region is CASSQLYPGIAKNIQYF. CDR3 nucleotides: TGCGCCAGCAGCCAGCTCTACCCGGGGATAGCCAAAAACATTCAGTACTTC.

The chain links TRBV2 to TRBJ2-7; 8 nucleotides line up with TRBD1. Trimming cost V 7 bases and J 0 bases; bases outside gene matches: 5. This CDR3 comprises 14 residues. The V gene's germline CDR1 is SNHLY and CDR2 FYNNEI. CDR3 loop: CASKGTGSSYEQYF. The CDR3 bases are TGTGCCAGCAAAGGGACAGGAAGCTCCTACGAGCAGTACTTC.

CDR3 region: CASSAQGYEQYF. In DNA, the CDR3 is TGTGCCAGTAGTGCACAGGGGTACGAGCAGTACTTC. The gene calls are TRBV19 and TRBJ2-7, with 7 positions matching TRBD1. The V gene's germline CDR1 is LNHDA and CDR2 SQIVND (reference sequence). The trim removed 5 bases at V and 4 bases at J, leaving 2 bases unmatched. CDR3 length equals 12 residues.

The CDR3 coding sequence is TGTGCTAGTGGAACCGGGACAGGGATTTCCTACGAGCAGTACTTC. It specifies CASGTGTGISYEQYF. This chain links TRBV12-5 with TRBJ2-7; 9 bases agree with TRBD1. Trimming took 6 bases from V and 1 from J; bases not matched to a gene: 7. The CDR3 is 15 amino acids. The germline gives CDR1 LGHNT, CDR2 FRNRAP.

The chain joins TRBV2 to TRBJ2-5; possible D gene TRBD2, 5 bases. Trimming left V 6 bases short and J 2 bases short, with 13 bases between. Looked up from germline, CDR1 is SNHLY and CDR2 is FYNNEI. This CDR3 is built from 14 residues. CDR3 residues: CASRGVTQQETQYF. The CDR3 region has the DNA TGTGCCAGCAGGGGAGTTACCCAGCAAGAGACCCAGTACTTC. Complete variable domain (other parts from reference TRBV2 and TRBJ2-5): EPEVTQTPSHQVTQMGQEVILRCVPISNHLYFYWYRQILGQKVEFLVSFYNNEISEKSEIFDDQFSVERPDGSNFTLKIRSTKLEDSAMYFCASRGVTQQETQYFGPGTRLLVL.

The V call is TRBV19, the J call TRBJ2-4; the match to TRBD2 covers 7 bases. This CDR3 is built from 18 residues. Germline CDR1 is LNHDA and CDR2 is SQIVND (reference sequence). J lost 0 bases, V lost 5 bases, and 13 bases had no gene match. The CDR3 reads CASSWGGSFSLAKNIQYF. CDR3 sequence (DNA): TGTGCCAGTAGTTGGGGGGGGTCTTTCTCCCTAGCCAAAAACATTCAGTACTTC.

The chain has TRBV11-2 and TRBJ1-1, with D perhaps TRBD1 (6 bases). V was clipped by 4 bases and J by 4 bases, with 13 bases between them. The V gene's germline CDR1 is SGHAT and CDR2 FQNNGV. The CDR3 has 14 amino acids. The CDR3 nucleotides read TGTGCCAGCAGCTCAGGGGCAGGAAGCACTGAAGCTTTCTTT. This encodes CASSSGAGSTEAFF.

The rearrangement joins TRBV29-1 to TRBJ1-1, with 8 nucleotides matching TRBD1. Germline CDR1 and CDR2: SQVTM and ANQGSEA. The trim removed 4 bases at V and 5 bases at J, leaving 9 bases unmatched. The CDR3 is 14 amino acids. The chain's CDR3 is CSVVVATGVTEAFF. CDR3 in DNA: TGCAGCGTTGTAGTGGCGACAGGGGTGACTGAAGCTTTCTTT.

This clone appeared once. The chain couples TRBV5-1 to TRBJ1-1; TRBD1 matches at 8 bases. The CDR3 is 14 amino acids. J gave up 0 bases and V 6 bases, and 4 bases lay outside the gene matches. The germline gives CDR1 SGHRS, CDR2 YFSETQ. CDR3 loop: CASTDRGMNTEAFF. CDR3 DNA sequence: TGCGCCAGCACTGACAGGGGCATGAACACTGAAGCTTTCTTT.

The CDR3, as DNA: TGTGCCAGCAGTTTATGGAAGGGGGAAAAACTGTTTTTT. Translation gives CASSLWKGEKLFF. The chain links TRBV28 to TRBJ1-4, with a tentative D call TRBD1 (5 bases). The ends were cut back, 0 bases at V and 8 bases at J, with 7 bases in the middle. CDR1 and CDR2 (germline): MDHEN, SYDVKM. The CDR3 is 13 amino acids.

The rearrangement joins TRBV4-1 to TRBJ1-2; the match to TRBD1 covers 9 bases. J lost 2 bases, V lost 0 bases, and 4 bases had no gene match. The CDR3 runs 16 residues. CDR1 MGHRA and CDR2 YSYEKL come from the germline V gene. CDR3 in amino acids: CASSQDTGGTNYGYTF. CDR3 nucleotide sequence: TGCGCCAGCAGCCAAGACACAGGGGGCACCAACTATGGCTACACCTTC.

This chain connects TRBV7-2 to TRBJ2-7; no clear D gene. Trimming took 3 bases from V and 0 from J, leaving 6 bases between them. The CDR3 is 13 residues long. Germline CDR1 is SGHTA and CDR2 is FQGNSA. Here the CDR3 reads CASSLRHSYEQYF. As DNA, the CDR3 is TGTGCCAGCAGCTTGCGGCACTCCTACGAGCAGTACTTC.

The chain recombines TRBV4-2 with TRBJ1-5; maybe TRBD1 (6 bases). The CDR3 extends over 15 amino acids. V was shortened by 5 bases and J by 3 bases, with 14 bases between the two germline ends. Germline CDR1 reads LGHNA; CDR2 reads YNFKEQ. This CDR3 is CASSWTVTSNQPQHF. CDR3 nucleotide sequence: TGTGCCAGCAGCTGGACAGTGACTTCCAATCAGCCCCAGCATTTT.

The chain is built from TRBV5-1 and TRBJ2-2, with TRBD2 matching 11 bases. This CDR3 contains 17 residues. Germline CDR1 and CDR2: SGHRS and YFSETQ. The V and J ends lost 3 bases and 4 bases, in that order; junction bases with no gene match: 8. The CDR3 nucleotides read TGCGCCAGCAGCTCCACTAGCGGGAGAATCTCCACCGGGGAGCTGTTTTTT. As protein: CASSSTSGRISTGELFF.

This clone was recorded only once. The gene calls are TRBV28 and TRBJ1-1; D gene uncertain. The CDR3 loop spans 13 amino acids. V was cut by 6 bases and J by 8 bases, with 16 bases left in between. The V gene's germline CDR1 is MDHEN and CDR2 SYDVKM. The CDR3 sequence is CASSLAPALEAFF. In DNA form, the CDR3 reads TGTGCCAGCAGCCTTGCCCCTGCGCTAGAAGCTTTCTTT. Together with reference TRBV28 and TRBJ1-1, the CDR3 gives the full variable domain: DVKVTQSSRYLVKRTGEKVFLECVQDMDHENMFWYRQDPGLGLRLIYFSYDVKMKEKGDIPEGYSVSREKKERFSLILESASTNQTSMYLCASSLAPALEAFFGQGTRLTVV.

This clone has more than one count but fewer than ten. The J gene is TRBJ2-3, the V gene TRBV5-1; 10 bases line up with TRBD1. CDR1 is SGHRS, CDR2 YFSETQ, per germline. This CDR3 is 13 amino acids long. Trimming at V came to 8 bases and at J to 5 bases, leaving 5 bases not matched to a gene. The CDR3 loop is CASSGTGVDTQYF. Here the CDR3 DNA reads TGCGCCAGTTCCGGGACAGGGGTAGATACGCAGTATTTT.

The V gene is TRBV5-4, the J gene TRBJ2-3, with 7 bases lining up with TRBD2. Germline loops: CDR1 SGHNT, CDR2 YYREEE (reference sequence). The ends lost 5 bases at V and 1 base at J; junction bases unmatched: 13. This CDR3 is 17 amino acids long. DNA of the CDR3: TGTGCCAGCAGGGGGGTCTCTCCGGGAGGCGGCACAGATACGCAGTATTTT. Amino acids: CASRGVSPGGGTDTQYF.

The genes are TRBV6-4 and TRBJ2-3; 11 bases are a match to TRBD2. The length of the CDR3 is 13 residues. Germline V gene lookup returns CDR1 MRHNA and CDR2 SNTAGT. J gave up 3 bases and V 9 bases, and 2 bases lay outside the gene matches. The DNA for the CDR3 is TGTGCCAGTCTAGCGGGAGGAACAGATACGCAGTATTTT. The encoded protein is CASLAGGTDTQYF.

Worth noting for this clone: Additional DNA sequences in this sample encode the identical CDR3. This chain connects TRBV6-5 to TRBJ1-5; D not resolved. V lost 6 bases, J lost 4 bases, and 7 bases lay in between. This CDR3 comprises 12 residues. The germline V gene has CDR1 MNHEY and CDR2 SVGAGI. This chain's CDR3 is CASRTGNQPQHF. Here the CDR3 DNA reads TGTGCCAGCAGGACGGGAAATCAGCCCCAGCATTTT.

The rearrangement joins TRBV5-1 to TRBJ2-7; 9 nucleotides match TRBD1. J lost 5 bases, V lost 4 bases, and 4 bases had no gene match. Germline V CDR1 and CDR2: SGHRS, YFSETQ. This CDR3 is built from 13 residues. CDR3 sequence: CASSKQGADEQYF. CDR3 DNA: TGCGCCAGCAGCAAACAGGGGGCGGACGAGCAGTACTTC.

The V call is TRBV7-9, the J call TRBJ2-3; the D is unclear. Trimming took 4 bases from V and 9 from J, leaving 8 bases between them. The germline V gene encodes CDR1 SEHNR and CDR2 FQNEAQ (reference sequence). The CDR3 extends over 11 amino acids. The CDR3 DNA reads TGTGCCAGCAGCTCATCCACAACGCAGTATTTT. It encodes CASSSSTTQYF.